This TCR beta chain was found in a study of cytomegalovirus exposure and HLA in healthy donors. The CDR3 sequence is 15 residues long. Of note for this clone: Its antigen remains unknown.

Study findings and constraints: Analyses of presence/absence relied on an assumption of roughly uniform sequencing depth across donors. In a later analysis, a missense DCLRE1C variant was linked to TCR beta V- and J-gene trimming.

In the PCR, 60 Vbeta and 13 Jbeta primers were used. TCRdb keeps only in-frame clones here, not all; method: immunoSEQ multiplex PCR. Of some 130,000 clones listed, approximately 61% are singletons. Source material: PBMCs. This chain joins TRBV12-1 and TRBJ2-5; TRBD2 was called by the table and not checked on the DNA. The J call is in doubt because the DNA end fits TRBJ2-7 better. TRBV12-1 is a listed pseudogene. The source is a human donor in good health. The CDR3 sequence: CASSSGLAGSYEQYF. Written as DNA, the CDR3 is TGTGCCAGCAGCAGCGGACTAGCGGGGTCCTACGAGCAGTACTTC.